This T cell receptor (beta chain) was captured in a study of Ad26.COV2.S vaccination and SARS-CoV-2 variants. Study as a whole: Among those in the COV1001 Ad26.COV2.S trial arm was the donor.

Assay: immunoSEQ multiplex PCR; the TCRdb copy retains only in-frame clones and omits some. The sample holds a few hundred thousand clones, under 90% seen once. V lost 5 bases and J lost 0, with 10 bases in between. From germline, CDR1 is MNHEY and CDR2 SVGAGI. The CDR3 is 15 residues long. Treatment defined: around 19 received Ad26.COV2.S at low or high dose, single or two shots; about 5 received placebo; per-sample allocation not given. At day 63 after the first vaccine or placebo injection, samples were drawn. The clonotype was recovered from a person between 18 and 65 years old who received the Ad26.COV2.S COVID-19 vaccine or a placebo. This chain links TRBV6-5 with TRBJ1-4, with D possibly matching TRBD1 (6 bases). The material was peripheral blood, obtained in a trial of Ad26.COV2.S vaccine versus placebo. The CDR3: CASSPWGPTNEKLFF. The CDR3 DNA is TGTGCCAGCAGTCCTTGGGGGCCAACTAATGAAAAACTGTTTTTT.